These 14 T cell receptor beta chains share one sample of origin, sequenced in a study of OX40 agonist ivuxolimab in advanced cancers. Some clones are missing from TCRdb's copy, which holds only in-frame ones; the method was immunoSEQ multiplex PCR. The sample records around 75,000 clones, around 92% being singletons. The starting material was CD4+ or CD8+ T cells sorted from blood, obtained in a trial of the OX40 agonist ivuxolimab. Receptors were obtained from an adult with an advanced solid tumor such as melanoma, head and neck, liver or kidney cancer.

The rearrangement uses TRBV5-1 and TRBJ1-1, with a weak D call TRBD1 (6 bases). Per germline, CDR1 SGHRS and CDR2 YFSETQ. The V and J ends lost 1 base and 4 bases respectively, with 17 bases between them. This CDR3 is 16 amino acids long. CDR3 sequence reads: CASSLLERGRLTEAFF. In DNA form, the CDR3 reads TGCGCCAGCAGCTTGTTGGAGCGGGGGCGGCTCACTGAAGCTTTCTTT.

The gene calls are TRBV28 and TRBJ1-5; D is unclear. Germline loops: CDR1 MDHEN, CDR2 SYDVKM. The CDR3 extends over 13 amino acids. V dropped 3 bases and J dropped 5 bases, with 8 bases sitting between them. The CDR3 DNA is TGTGCCAGCAGTTTGCGCGCATATCAGCCCCAGCATTTT. Its protein product is CASSLRAYQPQHF.

This clone has just one count. J is TRBJ2-7 and V is TRBV7-9, with TRBD2 as a possible D gene (6 bases). This CDR3 is 19 amino acids long. V lost 1 base and J lost 6, with 28 bases in between. CDR1 and CDR2 from the germline V gene are SEHNR and FQNEAQ (reference sequence). The DNA for the CDR3 is TGTGCCAGCAGCTTAGAGACGGGATTCGCGGGACCCCCTTTACCCGAGCAGTACTTC. Translating gives CASSLETGFAGPPLPEQYF.

The CDR3 DNA is TGTGCCAGCAGTTCTCCGCTCGCCCGGGGGAAACTGTTTTTT. It translates to CASSSPLARGKLFF. The chain links TRBV27 to TRBJ1-4; possibly TRBD1 for D (5 bases). The CDR3 runs to 14 residues. The V and J ends lost 4 bases and 11 bases respectively, with 17 bases between them. CDR1 and CDR2 (germline): MNHEY, SMNVEV (reference sequence).

The chain is built from TRBV7-8 and TRBJ2-1, with a possible D match to TRBD1 (6 bases). V lost 5 bases, J lost 6 bases, and 14 bases lay in between. The CDR3 loop spans 14 amino acids. Germline V gives CDR1 SGHVS, CDR2 FQNEAQ. The CDR3 DNA reads TGTGCCAGCAGCGGAATACAGGGTCGCAATGAGCAGTTCTTC. This sequence encodes CASSGIQGRNEQFF.

V gene TRBV28 combines with J gene TRBJ2-6; 9 bases agree with TRBD2. The CDR3 has 20 amino acids. With V trimmed by 5 bases and J by 4 bases, 18 bases remained unmatched. The V gene's germline CDR1 is MDHEN and CDR2 SYDVKM. The CDR3 bases are TGTGCCAGCAGTGGAAACCCTGTGGCGGGAGGGAAATTGGGGGCCAACGTCCTGACTTTC. Translation gives CASSGNPVAGGKLGANVLTF.

This rearrangement joins TRBV4-2 to TRBJ2-5, with 8 positions matching TRBD1. The V and J ends lost 2 bases and 5 bases, in that order; junction bases with no gene match: 13. Germline V gene data show CDR1 as LGHNA and CDR2 as YNFKEQ. This CDR3 is 17 amino acids long. The DNA of the CDR3 is TGTGCCAGCAGCCAAAAATCCCGGGACAGGTCCGGGGAGACCCAGTACTTC. Its translation is CASSQKSRDRSGETQYF.

The chain has TRBV5-1 and TRBJ1-6; TRBD1 might be the D (5 bases). The germline CDR1 and CDR2 sequences are SGHRS and YFSETQ. Trimming removed 2 bases from V and 5 bases from J, with 11 bases in between. CDR3 length: 15 amino acids. The CDR3, as DNA: TGCGCCAGCAGCTTAAGGGGAGGAAATAATTCACCCCTCCACTTT. Translation gives CASSLRGGNNSPLHF.

This clone was detected once. The V gene is TRBV12-1, the J gene TRBJ1-3; the table's D call of TRBD1 was not tested on the DNA. TRBV12-1 is recorded as a pseudogene. The CDR3 runs 18 residues. CDR3 DNA sequence: TGTGCCAGCAGCTTTGGGCGACAGGCCCTAAGCTCTGGAAACACCATATATTTT. This translates into CASSFGRQALSSGNTIYF.

V is TRBV10-3 and J is TRBJ1-1, with 7 bases lining up with TRBD1. Germline trimming cut 11 bases from V and 3 bases from J; bases unmatched to any gene: 9. The CDR3 has 13 residues. The germline V gene has CDR1 ENHRY and CDR2 SYGVKD. CDR3 in DNA: TGTGCCTCCTTAAGGGGGCGGGACACTGAAGCTTTCTTT. Its translation is CASLRGRDTEAFF.

The V call is TRBV15, the J call TRBJ2-3; D not resolved. V dropped 0 bases and J dropped 6 bases, with 7 bases sitting between them. CDR1 is LNHNV and CDR2 is YYDKDF in the germline V gene (reference sequence). There are 13 residues in the CDR3. The CDR3 reads CATSRDLGDTQYF. As DNA, the CDR3 is TGTGCCACCAGCAGAGATTTGGGGGATACGCAGTATTTT.

CDR3 sequence reads: CASSRRLAGDNTGELFF. The CDR3 DNA reads as TGTGCCAGCAGTCGGCGACTAGCGGGGGATAACACCGGGGAGCTGTTTTTT. The genes are TRBV25-1 and TRBJ2-2, with 12 bases fitting TRBD2. V dropped 5 bases and J dropped 2; count of bases not matched to a gene: 6. The CDR3 is 17 residues long. Germline V gene data show CDR1 as MGHDK and CDR2 as SYGVNS.

The chain links TRBV7-9 to TRBJ1-1; 12 bases agree with TRBD1. Germline V gene data show CDR1 as SEHNR and CDR2 as FQNEAQ (reference sequence). The CDR3 loop spans 14 amino acids. J was trimmed by 5 bases and V by 4 bases; bases with no gene match: 2. In DNA, the CDR3 is TGTGCCAGCAGCTCGGGACAGGGGGCAACTGAAGCTTTCTTT. Its translation: CASSSGQGATEAFF.

The chain combines TRBV7-2 with TRBJ1-4; perhaps TRBD1 as D (5 bases). Trimming shortened V by 2 bases and J by 10 bases, and 23 bases separated the two germline ends. This CDR3 spans 17 amino acids. Germline V gene data show CDR1 as SGHTA and CDR2 as FQGNSA. The DNA of the CDR3 is TGTGCCAGCAGCTTATTATCCGACGTCAGGGAAAGAGTAAAACTGTTTTTT. Translated: CASSLLSDVRERVKLFF.